Below, 20 T cell receptor beta chains from the same sample are listed, as sequenced in a study of T cells in Graves' hyperthyroidism and ophthalmopathy. Researchers took RNA transcripts and amplified the TCR beta CDR3 regions from them. First-round RT-PCR targeting the TCR CDR3 was performed with the HTBI primer set. TCRdb reanalysed the multiplex PCR reads using MiXCR and keeps one entry per CDR3 protein. The data contain roughly 640,000 distinct CDR3 sequences, 15% to 20% of them singletons. Sample: blood. Every receptor here comes from a middle-aged woman with Graves' ophthalmopathy.

Ten or more counts support this clonotype. V gene TRBV28 combines with J gene TRBJ1-2; a possible D gene is TRBD1 (6 bases). With 3 bases removed from V and 8 bases from J, the gap between germline ends came to 19 bases. CDR3 length: 15 amino acids. Germline V gene lookup returns CDR1 MDHEN and CDR2 SYDVKM. CDR3 nucleotides: TGTGCCAGCAGTTTTGGGGGGCAGTCGGAGCGGGGCTACACCTTC. This sequence encodes CASSFGGQSERGYTF.

This clonotype was counted a few times. This chain links TRBV5-1 with TRBJ2-5; 14 bases are shared with TRBD2. The V segment lost 4 bases and the J segment 5 bases; nucleotides outside the gene matches: 13. CDR1 and CDR2 (germline): SGHRS, YFSETQ. The CDR3 is made up of 18 amino acids. The CDR3, as DNA: TGCGCCAGCAGCCAGGGGCTCGGACTAGCGGGAGGAGGGGAGACCCAGTACTTC. Translated: CASSQGLGLAGGGETQYF.

This clonotype showed up many times. The chain couples TRBV27 to TRBJ1-1; D possibly corresponds to TRBD1 (6 bases). Germline V gives CDR1 MNHEY, CDR2 SMNVEV (reference sequence). V was pared by 6 bases and J by 4 bases, with 18 bases between. The CDR3 covers 15 residues. The CDR3, as DNA: TGTGCCAGCAGCAATAGTAGGGGGGTTCGCACTGAAGCTTTCTTT. Its translation is CASSNSRGVRTEAFF.

Only a few counts were recorded for this clonotype. V is TRBV6-2 or TRBV6-3 and J is TRBJ1-5; TRBD1 matches at 12 bases. The CDR3 totals 14 residues. V dropped 6 bases and J dropped 6; count of bases not matched to a gene: 3. The germline gives CDR1 MNHEY, CDR2 SVGEGT. CDR3 in amino acids: CASSRDRGPQPQHF. The CDR3, as DNA: TGTGCCAGCAGCCGGGACAGGGGGCCTCAGCCCCAGCATTTT.

Worth noting for this clonotype: The junction and the germline gene differ at one end; a read error may be behind it. This chain joins TRBV27 and TRBJ2-7; 12 positions agree with TRBD2. The CDR3 loop spans 16 amino acids. Germline CDR1 is MNHEY and CDR2 is SMNVEV (reference sequence). The CDR3 DNA sequence: TGTGCCAGCAGTTTACGACTAGCGGGAGCGAGCAACGAGCAGCACTTC. This codes for CASSLRLAGASNEQHF.

In this sample, this clonotype turned up many times. V gene TRBV7-9 combines with J gene TRBJ1-2; unclear D gene. Deletions cut 1 base from V and 5 bases from J, with 14 bases between. CDR1 and CDR2 from the germline V gene are SEHNR and FQNEAQ (reference sequence). The CDR3 length is 15 residues. The CDR3 spells CASSLVMTEVYGYTF. CDR3 in DNA: TGTGCCAGCAGCTTAGTTATGACGGAGGTATATGGCTACACCTTC.

Details on this clonotype: Relative to the germline gene, one junction end is altered; a read error may explain this. The chain is built from TRBV27 and TRBJ1-6, with D maybe TRBD1 (5 bases). CDR1 and CDR2 (germline): MNHEY, SMNVEV (reference sequence). This CDR3 spans 15 amino acids. In DNA form, the CDR3 reads TGTGCCAGCAGTGCGTCCCGGGACGGGGGTGGGGCCCTCCGCTTT. Protein sequence: CASSASRDGGGALRF.

This chain connects TRBV30 to TRBJ2-7, with D possibly TRBD1 on 5 matching bases. Germline values: CDR1 GTSNPN, CDR2 SVGIG (reference sequence). The V end was cut by 3 bases, the J end by 1 base, with 10 bases between. CDR3 size: 13 residues. CDR3 nucleotides: TGTGCCTGGAGATATAGGGGTTCCTACGAGCAGTACTTC. This translates into CAWRYRGSYEQYF.

A note on this clonotype: One end of the junction fails to match germline, which may point to a read error. The rearrangement joins TRBV5-1 to TRBJ2-7; D unclear. The CDR3 covers 11 residues. Germline V gene sequence: CDR1 SGHRS, CDR2 YFSETQ. CDR3 region: CARSLGYEQYF. In DNA form, the CDR3 reads TGCGCCAGAAGCTTGGGCTACGAGCAGTACTTC.

This clonotype was picked up a small number of times. CDR3 DNA: TGCAGTGCTAGAGAAGAGGGGGAACCCCAGCATTTT. It specifies CSAREEGEPQHF. V and J are TRBV20-1 and TRBJ1-5, with D possibly TRBD1 on 6 matching bases. The CDR3 totals 12 residues. Trimming cost V 0 bases and J 10 bases, with 10 bases left between them. Germline V gene data show CDR1 as DFQATT and CDR2 as SNEGSKA (reference sequence).

The sample holds a few counts of this clonotype. The V and J genes are TRBV11-3 and TRBJ2-5; 7 bases match TRBD2. The CDR3 is made up of 15 amino acids. Trimming at V came to 1 base and at J to 2 bases, leaving 4 bases not matched to a gene. The V gene's germline CDR1 is SGHNT and CDR2 YENEEA. This CDR3 reads CASSLGLGGQETQYF. CDR3 nucleotides: TGTGCCAGCAGCTTAGGGCTGGGGGGGCAAGAGACCCAGTACTTC.

This clonotype was seen ten or more times. The chain links TRBV12-3 or TRBV12-4 to TRBJ2-3; D perhaps matches TRBD1 (6 bases). V dropped 3 bases and J dropped 0 bases, with 10 bases sitting between them. This CDR3 comprises 15 residues. The CDR3 loop reads CASSFRDTSTDTQYF. In nucleotides, the CDR3 is TGTGCCAGCAGTTTCCGGGACACCAGCACAGATACGCAGTATTTT.

The V and J genes are TRBV6-5 and TRBJ2-1; D is unclear. Germline V CDR1 and CDR2: MNHEY, SVGAGI. The V end lost 2 bases, the J end lost 10 bases, and 18 bases lay between the germline ends. The CDR3 extends over 15 amino acids. The CDR3 reads CASSYLSSTPWEQFF. DNA for the CDR3: TGTGCCAGCAGTTACCTTAGCTCAACCCCTTGGGAGCAGTTCTTC.

This clonotype was observed at least ten times. The rearrangement links TRBV12-3 or TRBV12-4 to TRBJ2-2, with 9 positions matching TRBD1. V was pared by 6 bases and J by 3 bases, with 5 bases of the junction left unmatched. The CDR3 runs 15 residues. For the CDR3, the DNA is TGTGCCAGCAGACACGGGACAGGGCACACCGGGGAGCTGTTTTTT. Translating gives CASRHGTGHTGELFF.

This clonotype was seen a few times. The chain is built from TRBV7-2 and TRBJ2-5, with 8 bases aligning to TRBD2. Germline V gene lookup returns CDR1 SGHTA and CDR2 FQGNSA. J lost 7 bases, V lost 3 bases, and 10 bases had no gene match. The CDR3 sequence is 15 residues long. The CDR3 region is CASSFDRTSRGTQYF. CDR3 coding DNA: TGTGCCAGCAGCTTCGATAGGACTAGCCGGGGGACCCAGTACTTC.

This clonotype was detected a few times. CDR3 loop: CSASQLTANTEAFF. CDR3 in DNA: TGCAGTGCTAGCCAATTGACAGCGAACACTGAAGCTTTCTTT. The rearrangement links TRBV20-1 to TRBJ1-1; possibly TRBD1 for D (5 bases). V lost 3 bases and J 1 base, leaving 12 bases between the germline ends. The CDR3 has 14 amino acids. Germline V gives CDR1 DFQATT, CDR2 SNEGSKA (reference sequence).

This clonotype has more than one count but fewer than ten. The rearrangement links TRBV7-2 to TRBJ2-4; D might be TRBD2 (6 bases). Germline assignment: CDR1 SGHTA and CDR2 FQGNSA. V lost 1 base, J lost 0 bases, and 7 bases lay in between. The CDR3 spans 15 residues. CDR3 in amino acids: CASSLGGIAKNIQYF. In DNA, the CDR3 is TGTGCCAGCAGCTTAGGCGGGATAGCCAAAAACATTCAGTACTTC.

This clonotype appeared a few times. The chain is built from TRBV28 and TRBJ1-5; TRBD1 aligns across 8 bases. The germline V gene has CDR1 MDHEN and CDR2 SYDVKM. J gave up 1 base and V 3 bases, and 5 bases lay outside the gene matches. The CDR3 contains 16 residues. CDR3 protein: CASSFWTGTSNQPQHF. The CDR3 nucleotides read TGTGCCAGCAGTTTCTGGACAGGGACCAGCAATCAGCCCCAGCATTTT.

The chain couples TRBV29-1 to TRBJ2-1; D may be TRBD2 (6 bases). The germline V gene has CDR1 SQVTM and CDR2 ANQGSEA. Trimming removed 5 bases from V and 7 bases from J, with 15 bases in between. The length of the CDR3 is 13 residues. The CDR3 nucleotides are TGCAGCGTTAGATTCGGTGGGGGGAATGAGCAGTTCTTC. The encoded protein is CSVRFGGGNEQFF.

At least ten counts were recorded for this clonotype. The V call is TRBV20-1, the J call TRBJ1-5; 10 bases are a match to TRBD1. V lost 3 bases and J lost 1; bases outside the gene matches: 6. This CDR3 is 16 amino acids long. CDR1 and CDR2 from the germline V gene are DFQATT and SNEGSKA (reference sequence). CDR3 residues: CSARTGGFRSNQPQHF. The DNA for the CDR3 is TGCAGTGCTAGGACAGGGGGCTTTCGGAGCAATCAGCCCCAGCATTTT.